This T cell receptor (beta chain) is drawn from a study of vaccination effects on CD4 cells after COVID-19. Points from the study as a whole: Whether induced by infection or by vaccine, clones showed marked clonal contraction late after vaccination.

ViraFEST used viral peptide pools to expand antigen-specific CD4+ T cells before sequencing. Cultured cells yielded isolated CD4+ T cells after 10 to 11 days. People in the vaccine group had not been infected with SARS-CoV-2 before, and their nucleocapsid antibodies were negative. Using immunoSEQ multiplex PCR, the repertoire was profiled, and TCRdb retains in-frame clones only, with some absent. The table records approximately 74,000 clones, about 70% of them present only once. As for this clone: The antigen is not known.

CDR3 length: 15 residues. The V gene's germline CDR1 is KGHSH and CDR2 LQKENI. With 3 bases removed from V and 3 bases from J, the gap between germline ends came to 12 bases. Sequenced material: CD4+ T cells from PBMCs cultured with HCoV-NL63 spike peptides, taken before COVID-19 vaccination. The chain uses TRBV18 and TRBJ2-4; D not resolved. The sequence was collected from a human donor who received a COVID-19 vaccine. CDR3 coding DNA: TGTGCCAGCTCACCCCTTCCGTCTTTCAAAAACATTCAGTACTTC. Translating gives CASSPLPSFKNIQYF.